The next 18 T cell receptor beta chains were all read from a single sample in a study of T cells in Graves' hyperthyroidism and ophthalmopathy. Template material for amplifying TCR beta CDR3 regions consisted of RNA transcripts. The primer set for the first-round RT-PCR of the TCR CDR3 was HTBI. MiXCR, applied by TCRdb to the multiplex PCR reads, yields one record per CDR3 protein. The sample comprises hundreds of thousands of distinct CDR3 sequences, roughly 20% of which are singletons, and around 15% rests with the top ten. Source material: blood. The receptor set was obtained from a woman in her forties or fifties with Graves' hyperthyroidism that later progressed to Graves' ophthalmopathy.

This clonotype was seen once. The gene calls are TRBV14 and TRBJ2-7; D call uncertain. Germline CDR1 is SGHDN and CDR2 is FVKESK. This CDR3 is built from 13 residues. V was trimmed by 4 bases and J by 5 bases, leaving 12 bases between them. Here the CDR3 DNA reads TGTGCCAGCAGCCCCGGGTCACGGAACGAGCAGTACTTC. It is translated as CASSPGSRNEQYF.

This clonotype showed up just a few times. The chain recombines TRBV6-5 with TRBJ1-2; D perhaps matches TRBD1 (5 bases). V lost 2 bases to trimming and J lost 13 bases, with 14 bases between them. CDR1 is MNHEY and CDR2 is SVGAGI in the germline V gene. The CDR3 runs to 12 residues. The CDR3 protein is CASSYVQGESTF. The CDR3 DNA reads as TGTGCCAGCAGTTACGTTCAGGGCGAATCCACCTTC.

This clonotype has just a few counts. The chain is built from TRBV5-6 and TRBJ2-3; D might be TRBD2 (6 bases). Germline assignment: CDR1 SGHDT and CDR2 YYEEEE. V gave up 3 bases and J gave up 2 bases, with 19 bases separating them. The CDR3 totals 17 residues. CDR3 sequence reads: CASSWGPGLGYTDTQYF. The CDR3 bases are TGTGCCAGCAGCTGGGGACCGGGACTGGGTTACACAGATACGCAGTATTTT.

At least ten counts were recorded for this clonotype. V is TRBV20-1 and J is TRBJ2-3, with D tentatively TRBD2 (5 bases). The CDR3 contains 16 residues. Germline CDR1 and CDR2: DFQATT and SNEGSKA (reference sequence). V gave up 5 bases and J gave up 2 bases, with 20 bases separating them. This CDR3 reads CSADDTGSRATDTQYF. The CDR3 DNA is TGCAGTGCTGACGATACGGGGTCCCGGGCCACAGATACGCAGTATTTT.

This clonotype was counted ten times or more. This chain links TRBV7-2 with TRBJ1-1; TRBD1 might be the D (6 bases). V lost 5 bases to trimming and J lost 6 bases, with 19 bases between them. The CDR3 runs 15 residues. Germline CDR1 and CDR2: SGHTA and FQGNSA. CDR3 residues: CASSPSRHRAAEAFF. The CDR3 region has the DNA TGTGCCAGCAGCCCTTCTCGTCACAGGGCAGCTGAAGCTTTCTTT.

V and J are TRBV19 and TRBJ1-2; TRBD1 aligns across 8 bases. V dropped 6 bases and J dropped 3; count of bases not matched to a gene: 9. Germline CDR1 and CDR2: LNHDA and SQIVND (reference sequence). This CDR3 has 15 residues. CDR3 sequence reads: CASSHPPTGDYGYTF. CDR3 DNA: TGTGCCAGTAGCCACCCACCGACAGGGGACTATGGCTACACCTTC.

CDR3 bases: TGTGCCAGCAGCCAAGGCCTAGCGGGGGGGCCTAACGGGGAGCTGTTTTTT. Translating gives CASSQGLAGGPNGELFF. The chain is built from TRBV3-1 and TRBJ2-2; TRBD2 agrees at 12 bases. Germline V gene sequence: CDR1 LGHDT, CDR2 YNNKEL (reference sequence). The junction had 7 bases not matched to a gene; V was cut back by 1 base and J by 7 bases. CDR3 size: 17 residues.

There are many counts of this clonotype. The chain uses TRBV12-3 or TRBV12-4 and TRBJ1-3, with D possibly being TRBD1 (5 bases). This CDR3 contains 16 residues. V shed 5 bases and J shed 0 bases, with 14 bases lying between them. The CDR3 protein is CASSLRGADSGNTIYF. The CDR3 DNA sequence: TGTGCCAGCAGTCTTCGGGGCGCCGACTCTGGAAACACCATATATTTT.

This clonotype has ten or more counts. This CDR3 is missing its conserved last phenylalanine or tryptophan, likely due to a read error. The chain employs TRBV12-3 or TRBV12-4 and TRBJ1-1; no definite D call. The CDR3 contains 14 residues. Trimming took 7 bases from V and 1 from J, leaving 13 bases between them. CDR3 in amino acids: CASTSRQRNTEAFL. The CDR3, as DNA: TGTGCCAGCACCTCACGGCAACGGAACACTGAAGCTTTCCTT.

This clonotype was observed a few times. This sequence joins TRBV6-1 and TRBJ1-1, with 9 bases lining up with TRBD1. The CDR3 spans 15 residues. J was trimmed by 4 bases and V by 6 bases; bases with no gene match: 9. Germline V CDR1 and CDR2: MNHNS, SASEGT. CDR3 amino acids: CASSPTQGALTEAFF. In nucleotides, the CDR3 is TGTGCCAGCAGCCCCACACAGGGGGCGCTCACTGAAGCTTTCTTT.

This clonotype was counted between two and nine times. The chain uses TRBV7-2 and TRBJ2-6; D remains ambiguous. The germline V gene encodes CDR1 SGHTA and CDR2 FQGNSA. The V gene lost 1 base and the J gene lost 2 bases, with 15 bases spanning the gap. The CDR3 covers 18 residues. The CDR3 is CASSLVARRMPGANVLTF. The DNA for the CDR3 is TGTGCCAGCAGCTTAGTGGCCAGACGGATGCCTGGGGCCAACGTCCTGACTTTC.

This chain connects TRBV20-1 to TRBJ2-7; D possibly corresponds to TRBD2 (5 bases). Per the germline V gene, CDR1 is DFQATT and CDR2 is SNEGSKA (reference sequence). V shed 0 bases and J shed 0 bases, with 12 bases lying between them. The CDR3 runs 15 residues. This CDR3 is CSARDGRLSSYEQYF. The CDR3 DNA sequence: TGCAGTGCTAGAGATGGCCGACTAAGCTCCTACGAGCAGTACTTC.

This clonotype occurred many times. The V gene is TRBV11-2, the J gene TRBJ1-1; tentatively, D is TRBD1 (5 bases). Trimming stripped 0 bases from V and 1 base from J, with 9 bases between. This CDR3 is built from 15 residues. CDR1 SGHAT and CDR2 FQNNGV come from the germline V gene. CDR3 sequence reads: CASSLDTGENTEAFF. Here the CDR3 DNA reads TGTGCCAGCAGCTTAGATACAGGAGAGAACACTGAAGCTTTCTTT. The full variable domain, in which reference TRBV11-2 and TRBJ1-1 provide the parts outside the CDR3, is EAGVAQSPRYKIIEKRQSVAFWCNPISGHATLYWYQQILGQGPKLLIQFQNNGVVDDSQLPKDRFSAERLKGVDSTLKIQPAKLEDSAVYLCASSLDTGENTEAFFGQGTRLTVV.

The chain links TRBV5-1 to TRBJ1-1; the D is unclear. Trimming shortened V by 0 bases and J by 5 bases, and 26 bases separated the two germline ends. CDR1 and CDR2 from the germline V gene are SGHRS and YFSETQ. The CDR3 covers 19 residues. The CDR3 loop is CASSLVPGGLRRLTTEAFF. In DNA form, the CDR3 reads TGCGCCAGCAGCTTGGTACCGGGTGGGTTAAGACGTCTAACAACTGAAGCTTTCTTT.

This clonotype was observed a single time. The CDR3 ends on some other residue instead of the conserved phenylalanine or tryptophan, so this is likely a read error. This rearrangement joins TRBV5-1 to TRBJ1-2, with TRBD1 matching 8 bases. The germline gives CDR1 SGHRS, CDR2 YFSETQ. The J segment lost 3 bases and the V segment lost 4 bases, leaving 11 bases of the junction unmatched. The CDR3 length is 16 residues. CDR3: CASSLSPGQGHYGYTL. In DNA form, the CDR3 reads TGCGCCAGCAGCCTATCGCCTGGACAGGGCCACTATGGCTACACCCTC.

The V gene is TRBV10-3, the J gene TRBJ1-6; D gene unclear. In germline, CDR1 is ENHRY, CDR2 SYGVKD. The CDR3 length is 16 residues. Trimming removed 4 bases at V and 1 base at J, with 11 bases between. CDR3 loop: CAISASGESYNSPLHF. CDR3 nucleotide sequence: TGTGCCATCAGTGCGTCCGGGGAGTCCTATAATTCACCCCTCCACTTT.

This clonotype was seen many times. The J gene is TRBJ2-7, the V gene TRBV11-2, with no clear D. This CDR3 region has 14 residues. Germline loops: CDR1 SGHAT, CDR2 FQNNGV. Between the trimmed V and J ends, which lost 1 base and 2 bases, there was a span of 9 bases. DNA for the CDR3: TGTGCCAGCAGCTTAGCTGCGGCAGCCTACGAGCAGTACTTC. It yields the protein CASSLAAAAYEQYF.

This chain uses TRBV5-1 with TRBJ1-2; 9 positions agree with TRBD1. Germline V gene data show CDR1 as SGHRS and CDR2 as YFSETQ. After removal of 4 bases from V and 6 bases from J, the junction contained 10 bases not matched to a gene. The CDR3 sequence is 15 residues long. This chain's CDR3 is CASSDAKTGGDGYTF. In DNA form, the CDR3 reads TGCGCCAGCAGCGACGCAAAAACAGGGGGCGATGGCTACACCTTC.